The 24 T cell receptor beta chains listed next were all sequenced from one sample in a study of blood T cell repertoires in COVID-19. Repertoires were generated with immunoSEQ multiplex PCR, while TCRdb's copy carries only in-frame clones and drops some. Seen here are roughly 150,000 clones, around 80% observed once, and the top ten hold roughly a fifth. Sequencing used peripheral blood. The receptors derive from a woman in her 70s who had recovered from COVID-19.

V and J are TRBV2 and TRBJ2-2, with a possible D match to TRBD1 (5 bases). The V gene's germline CDR1 is SNHLY and CDR2 FYNNEI. The V end was cut by 0 bases, the J end by 6 bases, with 8 bases between. CDR3 length equals 14 residues. The DNA of the CDR3 is TGTGCCAGCAGTGAAGCGGGGCTAGCCGGGGAGCTGTTTTTT. Its translation is CASSEAGLAGELFF.

This chain connects TRBV4-3 to TRBJ1-2; D not resolved. CDR1 LGHNA and CDR2 YSLEER come from the germline V gene. With 3 bases removed from V and 4 bases from J, the gap between germline ends came to 9 bases. This CDR3 has 13 amino acids. CDR3 nucleotides: TGCGCCAGCAGCCACCCCGGGAGCTATGGCTACACCTTC. It translates to CASSHPGSYGYTF.

The chain uses TRBV5-1 and TRBJ1-1, with D maybe TRBD1 (5 bases). Germline CDR1 SGHRS, CDR2 YFSETQ. V dropped 5 bases and J dropped 4 bases, with 15 bases sitting between them. This CDR3 spans 14 amino acids. DNA for the CDR3: TGCGCCAGCAGGCCTGGGGGGTCTGGCACTGAAGCTTTCTTT. Protein sequence: CASRPGGSGTEAFF.

The chain uses TRBV18 and TRBJ2-2, with 7 positions matching TRBD1. CDR1 and CDR2 from the germline V gene are KGHSH and LQKENI. J lost 5 bases, V lost 8 bases, and 8 bases had no gene match. The CDR3 is made up of 14 amino acids. The CDR3 sequence: CASAKQGRTGELFF. The CDR3 DNA is TGTGCCAGCGCCAAACAGGGGAGAACCGGGGAGCTGTTTTTT. Full variable domain (remainder filled in from reference TRBV18 and TRBJ2-2): NAGVMQNPRHLVRRRGQEARLRCSPMKGHSHVYWYRQLPEEGLKFMVYLQKENIIDESGMPKERFSAEFPKEGPSILRIQQVVRGDSAAYFCASAKQGRTGELFFGEGSRLTVL.

J is TRBJ1-2 and V is TRBV18; possibly TRBD1 for D (6 bases). The CDR3 is made up of 17 amino acids. Germline values: CDR1 KGHSH, CDR2 LQKENI. Between the trimmed V and J ends, which lost 3 bases and 1 base, there was a span of 18 bases. The CDR3 sequence: CASSPTMNRAHNYGYTF. The CDR3 nucleotides read TGTGCCAGCTCACCGACTATGAACAGGGCCCATAACTATGGCTACACCTTC.

The chain uses TRBV20-1 and TRBJ2-1; 7 nucleotides line up with TRBD2. Germline lookup yields CDR1 DFQATT and CDR2 SNEGSKA (reference sequence). This CDR3 is built from 11 residues. The CDR3 is CTGERGNEQFF. DNA of the CDR3: TGCACGGGGGAGCGGGGCAATGAGCAGTTCTTC.

This chain links TRBV18 with TRBJ1-1; D not resolved. The germline V and J ends were trimmed by 3 bases and 5 bases, with 10 bases remaining between them. CDR3 length equals 13 residues. Germline V gene data show CDR1 as KGHSH and CDR2 as LQKENI. The CDR3 DNA follows: TGTGCCAGCTCACCCGGTATCGGTACTGAAGCTTTCTTT. Amino acids: CASSPGIGTEAFF.

This chain uses TRBV3-1 (or the pseudogene TRBV3-2) with TRBJ1-6; D might be TRBD1 (6 bases). The CDR3 is 19 residues long. Germline V gives CDR1 LGHDT, CDR2 YNNKEL (reference sequence). The germline V and J ends were trimmed by 4 bases and 6 bases, with 25 bases remaining between them. DNA for the CDR3: TGTGCCAGCAGCCGCATCCACTGGGGGGGCTTAGGAGGTAATTCACCCCTCCACTTT. Its protein is CASSRIHWGGLGGNSPLHF.

V and J are TRBV6-2 or TRBV6-3 and TRBJ1-2, with a possible D match to TRBD1 (6 bases). CDR1 is MNHEY, CDR2 SVGEGT, per germline. V was trimmed by 4 bases and J by 6 bases, leaving 12 bases between them. This CDR3 is built from 13 residues. The CDR3 here is CASSSDRPHGYTF. The DNA of the CDR3 is TGTGCCAGCAGTTCCGACAGGCCTCATGGCTACACCTTC.

The V call is TRBV9, the J call TRBJ2-3; tentative D call: TRBD2 (6 bases). This CDR3 contains 14 residues. From germline, CDR1 is SGDLS and CDR2 YYNGEE. Trimming removed 2 bases from V and 2 bases from J, with 9 bases in between. The CDR3 is CASSVEGTTDTQYF. The CDR3 nucleotides are TGTGCCAGCAGCGTGGAGGGGACCACAGATACGCAGTATTTT.

This clone was counted a few times. The chain has TRBV5-1 and TRBJ2-7; tentatively, D is TRBD2 (6 bases). CDR3 length: 15 residues. The germline CDR1 and CDR2 sequences are SGHRS and YFSETQ. The V gene lost 4 bases and the J gene lost 0 bases, with 14 bases spanning the gap. The CDR3 spells CASSPGRGSSYEQYF. The CDR3 region has the DNA TGCGCCAGCAGCCCGGGGCGGGGCAGCTCCTACGAGCAGTACTTC.

The chain uses TRBV7-2 and TRBJ2-2, with 7 positions matching TRBD2. The J segment lost 14 bases and the V segment lost 5 bases, leaving 8 bases of the junction unmatched. Per germline, CDR1 SGHTA and CDR2 FQGNSA. This CDR3 region has 12 residues. The CDR3 spells CASSPTPGGLFF. The CDR3 bases are TGTGCCAGCAGCCCCACTCCGGGGGGACTGTTTTTT.

The chain is built from TRBV18 and TRBJ1-1, with 7 bases lining up with TRBD1. V lost 6 bases to trimming and J lost 5 bases; unmatched junction nucleotides: 6. CDR1 is KGHSH, CDR2 LQKENI, per germline. The CDR3 spans 13 residues. CDR3 coding DNA: TGTGCCAGCTCTCCGAAGGGGGCGACTGAAGCTTTCTTT. The encoded protein is CASSPKGATEAFF.

CDR3 DNA: TGTGCCAGCAGCCCGAGTCGAGGGGGGCAGTACTTC. Its protein is CASSPSRGGQYF. V gene TRBV3-1 (or the pseudogene TRBV3-2) combines with J gene TRBJ2-7, with D maybe TRBD1 (6 bases). Germline V lookup: CDR1 LGHDT, CDR2 YNNKEL (reference sequence). This CDR3 is 12 amino acids long. With 4 bases removed from V and 9 bases from J, the gap between germline ends came to 13 bases.

J is TRBJ1-1 and V is TRBV5-1, with 11 bases fitting TRBD1. This CDR3 comprises 15 residues. The ends lost 3 bases at V and 4 bases at J; junction bases unmatched: 5. In germline, CDR1 is SGHRS, CDR2 YFSETQ. CDR3 nucleotides: TGCGCCAGCAGCTCGGGGACAGGGGGAGGCACTGAAGCTTTCTTT. Protein product: CASSSGTGGGTEAFF.

The sample holds one count of this clone. The chain is built from TRBV9 and TRBJ2-5; perhaps TRBD2 as D (6 bases). Germline V gene data show CDR1 as SGDLS and CDR2 as YYNGEE. V was pared by 6 bases and J by 4 bases, with 19 bases between. This CDR3 has 15 amino acids. CDR3 in DNA: TGTGCCAGCACCCAGGGTGGGGGGTTTTCAGAGACCCAGTACTTC. This codes for CASTQGGGFSETQYF. The variable domain in full, completed from reference TRBV9 and TRBJ2-5, reads DSGVTQTPKHLITATGQRVTLRCSPRSGDLSVYWYQQSLDQGLQFLIQYYNGEERAKGNILERFSAQQFPDLHSELNLSSLELGDSALYFCASTQGGGFSETQYFGPGTRLLVL.

The rearrangement uses TRBV4-3 and TRBJ1-4; perhaps TRBD1 as D (5 bases). This CDR3 comprises 20 residues. Germline assignment: CDR1 LGHNA and CDR2 YSLEER. V was clipped by 4 bases and J by 3 bases, with 27 bases between them. CDR3 loop: CASSPAPGRAGNSANEKLFF. In DNA, the CDR3 is TGCGCCAGCAGCCCCGCGCCCGGCAGGGCTGGAAATTCGGCTAATGAAAAACTGTTTTTT.

This chain uses TRBV18 with TRBJ1-1, with D maybe TRBD1 (5 bases). V lost 6 bases and J 5 bases, leaving 22 bases between the germline ends. Germline V CDR1 and CDR2: KGHSH, LQKENI. This CDR3 is built from 16 residues. The DNA for the CDR3 is TGTGCCAGCTCGCCTAAAGGGAGGGACGGCCGTACTGAAGCTTTCTTT. It specifies CASSPKGRDGRTEAFF.

This clone has a single count. The V gene is TRBV9, the J gene TRBJ2-5; the match to TRBD1 covers 11 bases. Germline-derived CDR1 and CDR2 are SGDLS and YYNGEE. Trimming took 3 bases from V and 5 from J; bases not matched to a gene: 6. The CDR3 is 15 amino acids. In nucleotides, the CDR3 is TGTGCCAGCAGCGAGGGACAGGGGGTAGGCGAGACCCAGTACTTC. The encoded protein is CASSEGQGVGETQYF.

The chain carries TRBV4-3 and TRBJ2-3; TRBD1 might be the D (6 bases). CDR3 length equals 13 residues. Germline lookup yields CDR1 LGHNA and CDR2 YSLEER. Trimming cost V 3 bases and J 6 bases, with 10 bases left between them. The CDR3 DNA is TGCGCCAGCAGCCAGGGGACACGCGATACGCAGTATTTT. Translated: CASSQGTRDTQYF.

The rearrangement joins TRBV6-5 to TRBJ1-1; 7 bases fit TRBD1. The junction had 13 bases not matched to a gene; V was cut back by 4 bases and J by 5 bases. CDR1 and CDR2 (germline): MNHEY, SVGAGI. This CDR3 region has 16 residues. In DNA, the CDR3 is TGTGCCAGCAGTTCAGCAACAGGGCTCAGGGGGACTGAAGCTTTCTTT. As protein: CASSSATGLRGTEAFF.

This clone ranks as medium-sized. The chain joins TRBV30 to TRBJ2-2; 8 positions match TRBD1. Germline CDR1 is GTSNPN and CDR2 is SVGIG (reference sequence). The CDR3 is made up of 14 amino acids. The V segment lost 3 bases and the J segment 8 bases; nucleotides outside the gene matches: 8. The CDR3 protein is CAWRRTGTRGELFF. CDR3 coding DNA: TGTGCCTGGAGGCGGACAGGGACACGGGGGGAGCTGTTTTTT.

This clone came up once. V gene TRBV5-6 combines with J gene TRBJ1-2, with D unresolved. V was trimmed by 4 bases and J by 4 bases, leaving 8 bases between them. Germline-derived CDR1 and CDR2 are SGHDT and YYEEEE. CDR3 length equals 12 residues. The DNA for the CDR3 is TGTGCCAGCAGCCCCGGAGGCTATGGCTACACCTTC. It translates to CASSPGGYGYTF.

The V and J genes are TRBV5-1 and TRBJ2-3; 8 positions agree with TRBD1. The germline V gene has CDR1 SGHRS and CDR2 YFSETQ. The CDR3 spans 15 residues. The V and J ends lost 4 bases and 5 bases, in that order; junction bases with no gene match: 9. The CDR3 region has the DNA TGCGCCAGCAGCCCGGGACAGGCGCAGGGAGATACGCAGTATTTT. It is translated as CASSPGQAQGDTQYF.